The rows below give T cell receptor beta chains drawn from one sample of a study of blood T cell repertoires in COVID-19. Generated by immunoSEQ multiplex PCR, the TCRdb table keeps only in-frame clones and is missing some. This sample yields more than 200,000 clones, of which 90% are seen a single time; 2% to 3% belongs to the top ten. The sample was peripheral blood. The receptors originated from a man aged 25-40 years with COVID-19, enrolled during active disease. Both conserved end residues are part of each CDR3. D genes are given only for firm matches. Size is stated for part of the rows, as once, few or many counts, or as a class when the clone is expanded.

>-|TRBD1|TRBV11-2|19|TRBJ1-1
TGTGCCAGCAGCTTGGGACTGGGGACAGGGGTCCCTATGAACACTGAAGCTTTCTTT
CASSLGLGTGVPMNTEAFF
>-|TRBD1|TRBV7-9|16|TRBJ2-3
TGTGCCAGCAGCTTCCCCTCGGGACAGACGTCTGATACGCAGTATTTT
CASSFPSGQTSDTQYF
>-|-|TRBV9|15|TRBJ1-2
TGTGCCAGCAGCGTAGGATCGGGAGTAAACTATGGCTACACCTTC
CASSVGSGVNYGYTF
>-|-|TRBV5-5|14|TRBJ1-2
TGTGCCAGCAGCTTGGACAGGAGCAACTATGGCTACACCTTC
CASSLDRSNYGYTF
>-|TRBD1|TRBV9|14|TRBJ2-1
TGTGCCAGCAGCGTCCGGGACAGGGACAATGAGCAGTTCTTC
CASSVRDRDNEQFF
>once|-|TRBV2|14|TRBJ1-1
TGTGCCAGCAGTGGACAGGCCACGAACACTGAAGCTTTCTTT
CASSGQATNTEAFF
>-|-|TRBV9|15|TRBJ2-1
TGTGCCAGCAGCGTAGTAGGGGACTCCTACAATGAGCAGTTCTTC
CASSVVGDSYNEQFF
>-|TRBD2|TRBV27|16|TRBJ2-7
TGTGCCAGCAGTTCGGGACTAGCGGGGTCCCCCTACGAGCAGTACTTC
CASSSGLAGSPYEQYF
>few|-|TRBV7-9|17|TRBJ2-7
TGTGCCAGCAGCTTAGCGGGTGGAGAGGGACTGGGGTACGAGCAGTACTTC
CASSLAGGEGLGYEQYF
>-|TRBD1|TRBV28|14|TRBJ2-7
TGTGCCAGCAGCCTAGGGCAGGGGGCTGAAGAGCAGTACTTC
CASSLGQGAEEQYF
>-|TRBD2|TRBV7-2|15|TRBJ2-7
TGTGCCAGCAGCTTGCACAGCGGGAGGGCCGGGGAGCAGTACTTC
CASSLHSGRAGEQYF
>-|-|TRBV19|15|TRBJ2-5
TGTGCCAGTAGTATATCGACAAGGGGGAGAGAGACCCAGTACTTC
CASSISTRGRETQYF
>-|-|TRBV7-2|14|TRBJ2-3
TGTGCCAGCAGCTTAGTCTGGGGCGCAGATACGCAGTATTTT
CASSLVWGADTQYF
>-|TRBD1|TRBV7-3|14|TRBJ1-5
TGTGCCAGCAGAGGGACAGGGGGCAATCAGCCCCAGCATTTT
CASRGTGGNQPQHF
>-|-|TRBV5-6|16|TRBJ1-1
TGTGCCAGCAGCTCCGGGTTTCGGGGGAAAAACACTGAAGCTTTCTTT
CASSSGFRGKNTEAFF
>-|-|TRBV7-3|16|TRBJ1-1
TGTGCCAGCAGCTTAAGCGTCAGGGCTCTTGACACTGAAGCTTTCTTT
CASSLSVRALDTEAFF
>once|TRBD1|TRBV5-4|14|TRBJ1-6
TGTGCCAGCAGCTTGCAGGGGGCGGTTAAACCCCTCCACTTT
CASSLQGAVKPLHF
>-|TRBD1|TRBV19|13|TRBJ2-3
TGTGCCAGTACAATCCGGACAGGCGATACGCAGTATTTT
CASTIRTGDTQYF
>-|-|TRBV30|16|TRBJ1-2
TGTGCCTGGAGTGTCCTCCCTCTCACAGGGAACTATGGCTACACCTTC
CAWSVLPLTGNYGYTF
>many|TRBD1|TRBV19|14|TRBJ2-7
TGTGCCAGTAGTTTACTGGACAGGGTGACCGAGCAGTACTTC
CASSLLDRVTEQYF
>-|TRBD2|TRBV28|15|TRBJ2-7
TGTGCCAGCAGTTTTAGCGGGAGTGGATCGTACGAGCAGTACTTC
CASSFSGSGSYEQYF
>few|TRBD1|TRBV19|16|TRBJ1-2
TGTGCCACCCTATTCATTCGTTCAGGGGGCGCAGAGGGCTACACCTTC
CATLFIRSGGAEGYTF
>-|-|TRBV28|13|TRBJ1-1
TGTGCCAGCCGCTCAGGGCGGTACACTGAAGCTTTCTTT
CASRSGRYTEAFF
>-|TRBD2|TRBV27|16|TRBJ2-5
TGTGCCAGCAGTTTCGGACTAGCGGGGGGTTCGGAGACCCAGTACTTC
CASSFGLAGGSETQYF
>-|TRBD1|TRBV3-1/TRBV3-2|15|TRBJ1-5
TGTGCCAGCAGCCAGGGTGGACAGGGGGCTAAGCCCCAGCATTTT
CASSQGGQGAKPQHF